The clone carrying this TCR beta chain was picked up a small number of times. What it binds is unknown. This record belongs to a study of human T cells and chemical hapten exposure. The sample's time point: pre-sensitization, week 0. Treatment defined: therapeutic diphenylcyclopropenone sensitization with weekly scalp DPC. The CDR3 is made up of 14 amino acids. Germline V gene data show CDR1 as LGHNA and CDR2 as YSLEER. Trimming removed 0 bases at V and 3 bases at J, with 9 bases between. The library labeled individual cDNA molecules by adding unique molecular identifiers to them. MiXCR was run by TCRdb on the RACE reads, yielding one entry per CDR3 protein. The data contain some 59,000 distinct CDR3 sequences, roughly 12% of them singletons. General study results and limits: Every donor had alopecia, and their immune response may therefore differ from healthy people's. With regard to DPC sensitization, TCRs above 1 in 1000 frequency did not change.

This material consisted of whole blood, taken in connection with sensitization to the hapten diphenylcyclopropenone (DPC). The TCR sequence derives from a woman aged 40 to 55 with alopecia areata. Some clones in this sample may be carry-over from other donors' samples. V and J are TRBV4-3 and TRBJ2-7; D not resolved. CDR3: CASSQDRADYEQYF. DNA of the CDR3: TGCGCCAGCAGCCAAGATCGGGCAGACTACGAGCAGTACTTC.